Sequencing of this T cell receptor (beta chain) was carried out in a study of blood T cell repertoires in COVID-19. Germline CDR1 reads ENHRY; CDR2 reads SYGVKD. This CDR3 comprises 15 residues. V was pared by 1 base and J by 4 bases, with 2 bases of the junction left unmatched. Methods used by the authors: The assay estimated nucleated cells by amplifying reference gene primers. The method was immunoSEQ multiplex PCR; TCRdb's version includes in-frame clones alone and lacks a portion of them. That table is the source of V, J and clone size, and D and trimming were worked out from the DNA. This table has about 250,000 clones, approximately 90% appearing once.

The genes are TRBV10-3 and TRBJ1-4; TRBD1 aligns across 8 bases. The sequencing sample was made of PBMCs or T cells enriched from blood (not recorded which). This receptor was taken from a woman younger than 35 who had recovered from COVID-19. For the CDR3, the DNA is TGTGCCATCAGTGAGTTCGGGACAGGTAATGAAAAACTGTTTTTT. Amino acid sequence: CAISEFGTGNEKLFF.